A single sample is the source of the 18 T cell receptor beta chains below, sequenced in a study of T cell repertoires in cytomegalovirus infection. Their antigens are not known. A single record per CDR3 protein comes from TCRdb applying MiXCR to the reads. The sample has around 70,000 distinct CDR3 sequences; about 26% are singletons. This specimen consisted of CD8+ T cells from cultured PBMCs, obtained from culture after CMV antigen stimulation. All receptors derive from a human donor in good health (CMV status not recorded). Some clones in this sample may be carry-over from other donors' samples.

The CDR3 here is CASSPPTSFEQYF. In DNA form, the CDR3 reads TGTGCCAGCAGCCCCCCGACTAGCTTCGAGCAGTACTTC. The chain recombines TRBV7-9 with TRBJ2-7; TRBD2 aligns across 7 bases. The junction had 7 bases not matched to a gene; V was cut back by 5 bases and J by 6 bases. The CDR3 covers 13 residues. The germline gives CDR1 SEHNR, CDR2 FQNEAQ (reference sequence).

This clonotype came up many times. This chain uses TRBV7-2 with TRBJ2-1, with 7 positions matching TRBD2. The CDR3 has 13 residues. V gave up 5 bases and J gave up 5 bases; unmatched junction bases: 3. The germline gives CDR1 SGHTA, CDR2 FQGNSA. This CDR3 is CASSHRGDNEQFF. The CDR3 coding sequence is TGTGCCAGCAGCCACCGGGGGGACAATGAGCAGTTCTTC.

This clonotype was seen only a few times. The chain uses TRBV15 and TRBJ2-1; 7 nucleotides agree with TRBD1. CDR1 is LNHNV, CDR2 YYDKDF, per germline (reference sequence). V lost 5 bases, J lost 5 bases, and 6 bases stayed unmatched. The CDR3 totals 14 residues. The CDR3 here is CATSVNRGDNEQFF. The CDR3 DNA reads as TGTGCCACCAGCGTCAACAGGGGTGACAATGAGCAGTTCTTC.

To note about this clonotype: A much larger clone differs from this one at a single base, so this may be a read error. The chain employs TRBV7-9 and TRBJ1-1, with D unclear. The ends were cut back, 5 bases at V and 4 bases at J, with 8 bases in the middle. The CDR3 totals 12 residues. Germline-derived CDR1 and CDR2 are SEHNR and FQNEAQ (reference sequence). CDR3 coding DNA: TGTGCCAGCAGCCCCGATGGCACTGAAGCTTTCTTT. As protein: CASSPDGTEAFF.

The chain employs TRBV27 and TRBJ1-5; D unclear. The CDR3 extends over 12 amino acids. From germline, CDR1 is MNHEY and CDR2 SMNVEV (reference sequence). Trimming cost V 5 bases and J 7 bases, with 9 bases left between them. CDR3: CASSNRGQPQHF. Written as DNA, the CDR3 is TGTGCCAGCAGTAACCGAGGACAGCCCCAGCATTTT.

There are many counts of this clonotype. The rearrangement links TRBV7-2 to TRBJ2-3; D is tentatively TRBD1 or TRBD2 (6 bases each). V shed 1 base and J shed 5 bases, with 13 bases lying between them. The CDR3 has 15 amino acids. From germline, CDR1 is SGHTA and CDR2 FQGNSA. CDR3 region: CASSLGSRGVDTQYF. The CDR3 nucleotides read TGTGCCAGCAGCTTAGGCAGTAGGGGGGTAGATACGCAGTATTTT.

In DNA form, the CDR3 reads TGTGCCAGCAGCCAAACAGGGGAGGGACTTCAAGAGACCCAGTACTTC. It specifies CASSQTGEGLQETQYF. The chain combines TRBV28 with TRBJ2-5, with D perhaps matching TRBD1 or TRBD2 (7 bases each). The CDR3 is 16 residues long. Looked up from germline, CDR1 is MDHEN and CDR2 is SYDVKM. The V and J ends lost 6 bases and 2 bases respectively, with 19 bases between them.

This rearrangement joins TRBV6-6 to TRBJ2-1, with no clear D. Between the trimmed V and J ends, which lost 2 bases and 5 bases, there was a span of 7 bases. CDR1 is MNHNY, CDR2 SVGAGI, per germline (reference sequence). The CDR3 loop spans 13 amino acids. CDR3 sequence reads: CASSYGVHNEQFF. In nucleotides, the CDR3 is TGTGCCAGCAGTTACGGGGTGCACAATGAGCAGTTCTTC.

V gene TRBV29-1 combines with J gene TRBJ2-3; D gene uncertain. Looked up from germline, CDR1 is SQVTM and CDR2 is ANQGSEA. Trimming stripped 6 bases from V and 10 bases from J, with 14 bases between. The CDR3 contains 11 residues. Here the CDR3 DNA reads TGCAGCGTCTGGACGGGTGAGGCGCAGTATTTT. Its protein product is CSVWTGEAQYF.

This chain joins TRBV7-9 and TRBJ2-7; 9 bases are a match to TRBD1. This CDR3 comprises 15 residues. The V segment lost 5 bases and the J segment 2 bases; nucleotides outside the gene matches: 7. The germline V gene has CDR1 SEHNR and CDR2 FQNEAQ (reference sequence). CDR3 DNA: TGTGCCAGCAGCCATCCCGGGACAGGGACCTACGAGCAGTACTTC. Translated: CASSHPGTGTYEQYF.

The rearrangement joins TRBV5-4 to TRBJ2-5; D perhaps matches TRBD2 (6 bases). V was cut by 2 bases and J by 1 base, with 15 bases left in between. Germline CDR1 is SGHNT and CDR2 is YYREEE (reference sequence). This CDR3 contains 16 residues. CDR3 sequence reads: CASSLVGGVVQETQYF. The CDR3 DNA sequence: TGTGCCAGCAGCTTAGTGGGCGGGGTGGTCCAAGAGACCCAGTACTTC.

This clonotype has just a few counts. This chain joins TRBV7-2 and TRBJ2-7; TRBD2 might be the D (7 bases). The V end was cut by 5 bases, the J end by 3 bases, with 14 bases between. Looked up from germline, CDR1 is SGHTA and CDR2 is FQGNSA. The CDR3 consists of 14 residues. CDR3 in DNA: TGTGCCAGCAGCGAGACCGGGGGGCGCTACGAGCAGTACTTC. Translation: CASSETGGRYEQYF.

This clonotype came up a few times. The rearrangement links TRBV7-9 to TRBJ1-4; D not certain. The CDR3 contains 12 residues. Looked up from germline, CDR1 is SEHNR and CDR2 is FQNEAQ (reference sequence). The ends were cut back, 2 bases at V and 7 bases at J, with 5 bases in the middle. This CDR3 is CASSLPGEKLFF. The CDR3, as DNA: TGTGCCAGCAGCTTACCGGGTGAAAAACTGTTTTTT.

The J gene is TRBJ2-2, the V gene TRBV4-3; TRBD2 is a possible D gene (7 bases). Trimming cost V 1 base and J 8 bases, with 11 bases left between them. The germline V gene has CDR1 LGHNA and CDR2 YSLEER. This CDR3 comprises 14 residues. CDR3 nucleotide sequence: TGCGCCAGCAGCCAAGTAGGGGGGGGAGGGGAGCTGTTTTTT. Residues: CASSQVGGGGELFF.

J is TRBJ2-7 and V is TRBV30, with 12 bases that match TRBD1. The length of the CDR3 is 14 residues. Per germline, CDR1 GTSNPN and CDR2 SVGIG (reference sequence). Trimming at V came to 2 bases and at J to 5 bases, leaving 4 bases not matched to a gene. Here the CDR3 DNA reads TGTGCCTGGAGTCTGGGACAGGGGGCTCACGAGCAGTACTTC. Translated, it gives CAWSLGQGAHEQYF.

This clonotype has a count of ten or more. The J gene is TRBJ1-1, the V gene TRBV29-1; 7 bases map to TRBD1. V dropped 2 bases and J dropped 5; count of bases not matched to a gene: 11. The length of the CDR3 is 15 residues. The germline V gene has CDR1 SQVTM and CDR2 ANQGSEA. The CDR3 coding sequence is TGCAGCGTTGAAACCCCACGACAGGGTGGGACTGAAGCTTTCTTT. Amino acids: CSVETPRQGGTEAFF.

This clonotype came up many times. The chain recombines TRBV7-2 with TRBJ2-7; D might be TRBD1 (5 bases). Trimming took off 5 bases at V and 2 bases at J, with 16 bases between the two ends. This CDR3 is built from 15 residues. Germline values: CDR1 SGHTA, CDR2 FQGNSA. CDR3 nucleotide sequence: TGTGCCAGCAGCCTCGGTGCAGGGTCAACCTACGAGCAGTACTTC. This encodes CASSLGAGSTYEQYF.

The rearrangement links TRBV27 to TRBJ1-2; TRBD1 matches at 7 bases. The J segment lost 7 bases and the V segment lost 6 bases, leaving 14 bases of the junction unmatched. Germline V gene sequence: CDR1 MNHEY, CDR2 SMNVEV (reference sequence). The CDR3 length is 15 residues. The CDR3 nucleotides are TGTGCCAGCAGCGAGACAGGGCCATTGGGGTTTGGCTACACCTTC. Its translation is CASSETGPLGFGYTF.